This T cell receptor beta chain was documented in a study of response to subunit inactivated influenza vaccine. Germline CDR1 MGHDK, CDR2 SYGVNS. V lost 4 bases, J lost 6 bases, and 6 bases lay in between. The CDR3 contains 11 residues. Overall study results and limits: Authors suggested seasonal influenza vaccinations each recruit few new T cells.

MiXCR was run by TCRdb on the RT-PCR reads, yielding one entry per CDR3 protein. The table has 700,000 to 900,000 distinct CDR3 sequences, approximately 22% seen once; the top ten hold roughly 10%. For this clonotype: Its antigen is unidentified.

V gene TRBV25-1 combines with J gene TRBJ1-1; D is possibly TRBD1 (5 bases). The specimen was PBMCs from blood, collected 4 to 6 days after vaccination. This TCR derives from a man aged 50-59 years who received an inactivated influenza vaccine. The CDR3, as DNA: TGTGCCAGCAGTGCGGGACCTGAAGCTTTCTTT. As protein: CASSAGPEAFF.